A selection of T cell receptor beta chains follows, all from one sample in a study of cytomegalovirus exposure and HLA in healthy donors. Assay: immunoSEQ multiplex PCR; the TCRdb copy retains only in-frame clones and omits some. Counted here are 110,000 to 150,000 clones, approximately 80% occurring once; the ten biggest clones make up roughly 1.2%. Sequencing was performed on PBMCs. These receptors came from a male donor in good health and CMV-seropositive. The CDR3 runs from the conserved cysteine through the conserved F or W. D genes are given only for firm matches. The size of a clone is reported for some rows only, either as once, few or many, or as a class for expanded clones.

CDR3 | DNA | length | J | size | V | D
CASSLDIGANYEQYF | TGTGCCAGCAGCTTAGATATAGGGGCGAACTACGAGCAGTACTTC | 15 | TRBJ2-7 | NA | TRBV7-6 | NA
CASSLEGVDYEQYF | TGCGCCAGCAGCTTGGAAGGGGTGGACTACGAGCAGTACTTC | 14 | TRBJ2-7 | NA | TRBV5-1 | NA
CASSLGERDRVTDTQYF | TGTGCCAGCAGCTTAGGAGAGCGGGATAGGGTCACAGATACGCAGTATTTT | 17 | TRBJ2-3 | NA | TRBV7-8 | TRBD2
CASSPDSGIDEQYF | TGTGCCAGCTCACCGGATAGCGGGATCGACGAGCAGTACTTC | 14 | TRBJ2-7 | medium-sized | TRBV18 | TRBD2
CASSYSGEFGYGYTF | TGTGCCAGCAGTTATTCAGGGGAATTTGGCTATGGCTACACCTTC | 15 | TRBJ1-2 | few | TRBV6-5 | NA
CASSYSPYEKLFF | TGTGCCAGCAGTTACTCCCCTTATGAAAAACTGTTTTTT | 13 | TRBJ1-4 | NA | TRBV6-5 | NA
CASRDTSSSSYEQYF | TGTGCCAGCAGGGACACTAGCAGCAGCTCCTACGAGCAGTACTTC | 15 | TRBJ2-7 | once | TRBV2 | NA
CASRGGGTAGNTIYF | TGTGCCAGCAGAGGGGGAGGGACCGCTGGAAACACCATATATTTT | 15 | TRBJ1-3 | NA | TRBV27 | NA
CASSLQGDTQYF | TGCGCCAGCAGCTTGCAGGGGGATACGCAGTATTTT | 12 | TRBJ2-3 | NA | TRBV5-1 | NA
CASSVVTGQVTGELFF | TGTGCCAGCAGCGTCGTAACAGGGCAGGTAACCGGGGAGCTGTTTTTT | 16 | TRBJ2-2 | NA | TRBV9 | NA
CASNWGGRSGANVLTF | TGTGCCAGTAACTGGGGGGGACGCTCTGGGGCCAACGTCCTGACTTTC | 16 | TRBJ2-6 | NA | TRBV19 | TRBD2
CASSSGSGRGNEQFF | TGTGCCAGCAGTTCAGGTAGCGGGAGGGGCAATGAGCAGTTCTTC | 15 | TRBJ2-1 | NA | TRBV28 | TRBD2
CASSAGTSGYNEQFF | TGTGCCAGCAGCGCCGGGACTAGCGGGTACAATGAGCAGTTCTTC | 15 | TRBJ2-1 | NA | TRBV9 | TRBD2
CASSLGGQGPYNEQFF | TGCGCCAGCAGCTTGGGCGGACAGGGACCCTACAATGAGCAGTTCTTC | 16 | TRBJ2-1 | NA | TRBV5-1 | TRBD1
CASSPSRRKTGDPYNEQFF | TGTGCCAGCTCACCTTCCCGCAGGAAGACAGGGGACCCCTACAATGAGCAGTTCTTC | 19 | TRBJ2-1 | NA | TRBV18 | TRBD1
CASSLALDRGSRGYTF | TGCGCCAGCAGCTTGGCGCTGGACAGGGGGTCGCGTGGCTACACCTTC | 16 | TRBJ1-2 | NA | TRBV5-1 | TRBD1
CASSPGDFSGNTIYF | TGTGCCAGCAGCCCCGGGGACTTTTCTGGAAACACCATATATTTT | 15 | TRBJ1-3 | NA | TRBV9 | NA
CASSPGLAGWNEQFF | TGTGCCAGCAGCCCGGGACTAGCGGGTTGGAATGAGCAGTTCTTC | 15 | TRBJ2-1 | NA | TRBV7-8 | TRBD2
CASSEMTVSNQPQHF | TGTGCCAGCAGTGAAATGACAGTTAGCAATCAGCCCCAGCATTTT | 15 | TRBJ1-5 | NA | TRBV2 | NA
CASSLLAGAYNEQFF | TGTGCCAGCAGCCTACTAGCGGGAGCGTACAATGAGCAGTTCTTC | 15 | TRBJ2-1 | NA | TRBV7-3 | TRBD2
CASSLTGVSTDTQYF | TGTGCCAGCAGCCTGACAGGGGTTAGCACAGATACGCAGTATTTT | 15 | TRBJ2-3 | NA | TRBV7-9 | TRBD1
CASSPQTSGNTDTQYF | TGTGCCAGCAGCCCTCAGACTAGCGGGAACACAGATACGCAGTATTTT | 16 | TRBJ2-3 | NA | TRBV7-8 | TRBD2
CASSMGTGITYEQYF | TGTGCCAGTAGTATGGGGACAGGGATTACCTACGAGCAGTACTTC | 15 | TRBJ2-7 | few | TRBV19 | TRBD1
CSVEDSDEQFF | TGCAGCGTTGAGGACAGCGATGAGCAGTTCTTC | 11 | TRBJ2-1 | few | TRBV29-1 | NA
CASSPPYRGLRNTEAFF | TGTGCCAGCTCACCACCGTACAGGGGGCTGCGGAACACTGAAGCTTTCTTT | 17 | TRBJ1-1 | NA | TRBV18 | TRBD1
CASSLEGDYEQYF | TGTGCCAGCAGCTTAGAGGGCGATTACGAGCAGTACTTC | 13 | TRBJ2-7 | NA | TRBV7-3 | NA
CASSRDFQETQYF | TGCGCCAGCAGTAGGGACTTTCAAGAGACCCAGTACTTC | 13 | TRBJ2-5 | NA | TRBV4-3 | NA
CASSGSGGYNEQFF | TGTGCCAGCAGTGGGAGCGGGGGATACAATGAGCAGTTCTTC | 14 | TRBJ2-1 | NA | TRBV2 | TRBD2
CASSLDGGGDTQYF | TGTGCCAGCAGCTTAGATGGGGGCGGAGATACGCAGTATTTT | 14 | TRBJ2-3 | NA | TRBV11-2 | NA
CASSSKTGGTEAFF | TGTGCCAGTAGTAGTAAAACAGGGGGCACTGAAGCTTTCTTT | 14 | TRBJ1-1 | NA | TRBV19 | TRBD1
CASSQAGDLRYPGNTIYF | TGTGCCAGCAGCCAAGCCGGGGACTTGAGGTACCCTGGAAACACCATATATTTT | 18 | TRBJ1-3 | once | TRBV4-2 | NA